The 3 T cell receptor beta chains below all came from one sample that was sequenced in a study of cytomegalovirus exposure and HLA in healthy donors. Assay: immunoSEQ multiplex PCR; the TCRdb copy retains only in-frame clones and omits some. The sample yields more than 250,000 clones, about nine tenths seen once. The material sequenced was PBMCs. Receptors were obtained from a woman between 25 and 40 years old in good health and CMV-seropositive.

V and J are TRBV4-1 and TRBJ2-7, with D perhaps given as TRBD1 or TRBD2 (5 bases each). The CDR3 runs to 14 residues. V was clipped by 2 bases and J by 0 bases, with 8 bases between them. The germline V gene has CDR1 MGHRA and CDR2 YSYEKL. The CDR3 spells CASSQPGTSYEQYF. The CDR3 DNA reads TGCGCCAGCAGCCAACCTGGGACCTCCTACGAGCAGTACTTC.

This chain joins TRBV5-6 and TRBJ1-6, with D perhaps TRBD1 (5 bases). Germline V CDR1 and CDR2: SGHDT, YYEEEE. The length of the CDR3 is 15 residues. Trimming cost V 3 bases and J 8 bases, with 15 bases left between them. The CDR3 reads CASSSVGAKYSPLHF. DNA for the CDR3: TGTGCCAGCAGCTCGGTCGGGGCAAAATATTCACCCCTCCACTTT.

This chain uses TRBV28 with TRBJ1-3; D not resolved. Deletions cut 7 bases from V and 0 bases from J, with 13 bases between. Per germline, CDR1 MDHEN and CDR2 SYDVKM. This CDR3 region has 15 residues. The CDR3 loop reads CASIPTLFSGNTIYF. The DNA of the CDR3 is TGTGCCAGCATACCCACGTTGTTCTCTGGAAACACCATATATTTT.